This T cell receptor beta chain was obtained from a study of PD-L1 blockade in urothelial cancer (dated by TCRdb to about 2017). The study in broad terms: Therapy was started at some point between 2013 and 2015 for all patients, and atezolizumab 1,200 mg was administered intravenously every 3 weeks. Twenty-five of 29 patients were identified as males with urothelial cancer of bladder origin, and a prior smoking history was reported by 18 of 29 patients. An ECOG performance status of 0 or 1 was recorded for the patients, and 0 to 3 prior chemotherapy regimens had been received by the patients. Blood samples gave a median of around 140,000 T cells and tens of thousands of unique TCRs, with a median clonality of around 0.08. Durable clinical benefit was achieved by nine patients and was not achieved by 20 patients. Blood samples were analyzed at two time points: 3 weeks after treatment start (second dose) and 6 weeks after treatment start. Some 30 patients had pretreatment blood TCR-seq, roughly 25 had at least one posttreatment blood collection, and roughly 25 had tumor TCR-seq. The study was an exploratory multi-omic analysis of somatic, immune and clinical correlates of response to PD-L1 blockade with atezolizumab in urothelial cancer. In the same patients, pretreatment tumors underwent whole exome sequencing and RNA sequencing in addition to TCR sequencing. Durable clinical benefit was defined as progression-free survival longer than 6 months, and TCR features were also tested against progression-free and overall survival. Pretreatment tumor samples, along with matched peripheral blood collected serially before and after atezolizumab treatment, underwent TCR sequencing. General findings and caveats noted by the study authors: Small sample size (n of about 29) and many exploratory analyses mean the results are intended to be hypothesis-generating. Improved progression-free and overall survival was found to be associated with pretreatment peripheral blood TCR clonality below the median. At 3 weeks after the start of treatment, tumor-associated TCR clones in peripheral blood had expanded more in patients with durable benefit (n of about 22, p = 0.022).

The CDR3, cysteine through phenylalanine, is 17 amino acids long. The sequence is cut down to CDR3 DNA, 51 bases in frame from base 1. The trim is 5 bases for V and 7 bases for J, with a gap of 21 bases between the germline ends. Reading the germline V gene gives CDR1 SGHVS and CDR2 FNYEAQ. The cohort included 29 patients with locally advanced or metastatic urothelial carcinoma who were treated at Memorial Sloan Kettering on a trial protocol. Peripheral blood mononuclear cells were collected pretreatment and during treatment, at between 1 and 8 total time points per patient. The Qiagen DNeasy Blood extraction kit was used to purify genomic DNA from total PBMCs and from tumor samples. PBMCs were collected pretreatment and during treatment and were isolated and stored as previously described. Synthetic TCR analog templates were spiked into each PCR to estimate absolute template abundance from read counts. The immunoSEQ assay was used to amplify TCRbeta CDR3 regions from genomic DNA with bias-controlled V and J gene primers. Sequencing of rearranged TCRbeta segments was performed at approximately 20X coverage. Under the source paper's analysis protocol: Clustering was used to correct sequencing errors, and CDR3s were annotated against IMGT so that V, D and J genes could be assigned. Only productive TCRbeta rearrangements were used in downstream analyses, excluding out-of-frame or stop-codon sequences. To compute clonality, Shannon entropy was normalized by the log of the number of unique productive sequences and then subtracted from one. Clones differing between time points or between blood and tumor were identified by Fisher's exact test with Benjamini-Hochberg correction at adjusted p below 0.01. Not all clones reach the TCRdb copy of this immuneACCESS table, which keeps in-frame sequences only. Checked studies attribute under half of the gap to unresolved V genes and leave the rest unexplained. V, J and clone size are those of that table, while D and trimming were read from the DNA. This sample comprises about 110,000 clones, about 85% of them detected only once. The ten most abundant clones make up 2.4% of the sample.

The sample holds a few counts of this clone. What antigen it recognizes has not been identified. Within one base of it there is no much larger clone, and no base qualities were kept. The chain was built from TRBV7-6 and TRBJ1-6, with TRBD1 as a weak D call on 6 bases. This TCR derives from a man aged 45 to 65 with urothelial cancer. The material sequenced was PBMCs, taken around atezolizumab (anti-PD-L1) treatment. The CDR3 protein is CASSQAGGATRNSPLHF. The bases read TGTGCCAGCAGCCAGGCGGGGGGGGCGACCCGGAATTCACCCCTCCACTTT.